Each of the 23 T cell receptor beta chains below was sequenced from the same sample in a study of beta chain features in type 1 diabetes (dated by TCRdb to 2016 to 2019). Overall results and qualifications from the work: In all four CD4+ subsets, TCRB CDR3 length was moderately but significantly shorter in type 1 diabetes patients.

Which antigens these TCRs recognize remains unknown. Receptor amplification or capture employed the immunoSEQ multiplex PCR assay. The entire isolated RNA was reverse transcribed using the High Capacity cDNA Reverse Transcription Kit, and thus expressed TCRB transcripts were sequenced. In TCRdb, the immuneACCESS table is reduced to in-frame sequences with V and J assigned. These tables do not hold every clone; where another copy was compared, an unresolved V gene accounts for under half, and the others remain unexplained. The sample yields roughly 340,000 clones; roughly 14% were counted once. The top ten hold roughly 0.015% of the sample. Sequenced input: naive CD4+ T cells from blood. Per the publication, the cell subset or site label means: true naive CD4+ T cells. These receptors originate from a woman aged 18 to 35 with type 1 diabetes.

The table lists this clone with many counts. V and J are TRBV7-9 and TRBJ2-5; weak D call: TRBD2 (6 bases). V was clipped by 8 bases and J by 5 bases, with 12 bases between them. This CDR3 is built from 12 residues. Germline CDR1 reads SEHNR; CDR2 reads FQNEAQ (reference sequence). Written as DNA, the CDR3 is TGTGCCAGCGGGACTTCAGGGGAGACCCAGTACTTC. It is translated as CASGTSGETQYF.

This clone was counted only a few times. The rearrangement links TRBV4-1 to TRBJ2-5; 7 nucleotides agree with TRBD2. V gave up 2 bases and J gave up 4 bases; unmatched junction bases: 7. Germline CDR1 MGHRA, CDR2 YSYEKL. This CDR3 is 15 amino acids long. The CDR3 DNA sequence: TGCGCCAGCAGCCAATCGGGAGGTTTCCGAGAGACCCAGTACTTC. Protein sequence: CASSQSGGFRETQYF.

CDR3: CASSVSSGGYEQYF. CDR3 bases: TGCGCCAGCAGCGTGTCTAGCGGGGGTTACGAGCAGTACTTC. The chain combines TRBV5-1 with TRBJ2-7; TRBD2 matches 10 bases. The junction had 5 bases not matched to a gene; V was cut back by 4 bases and J by 4 bases. This CDR3 is 14 amino acids long. Germline V gives CDR1 SGHRS, CDR2 YFSETQ.

The table lists this clone with a few counts. The genes are TRBV5-4 and TRBJ1-5; TRBD1 aligns across 7 bases. The CDR3 consists of 16 residues. Germline V gene lookup returns CDR1 SGHNT and CDR2 YYREEE (reference sequence). V lost 1 base to trimming and J lost 11 bases; unmatched junction nucleotides: 15. The CDR3 here is CASSLFGGTAPRSQHF. The CDR3 bases are TGTGCCAGCAGCTTGTTTGGAGGGACAGCACCGCGGTCCCAGCATTTT.

This chain joins TRBV30 and TRBJ2-6, with D possibly being TRBD2 (7 bases). The germline CDR1 and CDR2 sequences are GTSNPN and SVGIG (reference sequence). The V end lost 1 base, the J end lost 0 bases, and 13 bases lay between the germline ends. CDR3 length: 17 amino acids. In nucleotides, the CDR3 is TGTGCCTGGAGTGCCACGGGGGGCTTCTCTGGGGCCAACGTCCTGACTTTC. Encoded protein: CAWSATGGFSGANVLTF.

This chain links TRBV5-1 with TRBJ1-2; D ambiguous. This CDR3 is built from 15 residues. Trimming took 5 bases from V and 2 from J, leaving 16 bases between them. Germline V gene sequence: CDR1 SGHRS, CDR2 YFSETQ. The CDR3, as DNA: TGCGCCAGCAGACCCCTCGCGGGGAGCAACTATGGCTACACCTTC. Its protein is CASRPLAGSNYGYTF.

There are a few counts of this clone. V is TRBV28 and J is TRBJ1-5; TRBD1 matches 7 bases. This CDR3 is built from 14 residues. V shed 5 bases, J shed 4 bases, and the junction held 5 bases outside the gene matches. The germline CDR1 and CDR2 sequences are MDHEN and SYDVKM. CDR3 coding DNA: TGTGCCAGCAGTCTCCCAGGGGGAAATCAGCCCCAGCATTTT. It encodes CASSLPGGNQPQHF.

Comment on this clone: This sample also contains other DNA sequences that code for the same CDR3. This chain connects TRBV28 to TRBJ1-2, with unresolved D. This CDR3 is 12 amino acids long. Germline lookup yields CDR1 MDHEN and CDR2 SYDVKM. Trimming took 3 bases from V and 4 from J, leaving 6 bases between them. CDR3 DNA: TGTGCCAGCAGTTTCCGGGGCTATGGCTACACCTTC. Its protein product is CASSFRGYGYTF.

Only a few counts were recorded for this clone. The gene calls are TRBV30 and TRBJ2-3; maybe TRBD2 (5 bases). V lost 0 bases to trimming and J lost 6 bases, with 16 bases between them. The germline V gene has CDR1 GTSNPN and CDR2 SVGIG (reference sequence). This CDR3 has 15 amino acids. The CDR3 bases are TGTGCCTGGAGTGTTTCGAGCGGCCTGCGGGATACGCAGTATTTT. Translated: CAWSVSSGLRDTQYF.

This clone was picked up a small number of times. J is TRBJ2-7 and V is TRBV7-8; D is perhaps TRBD2 (6 bases). CDR3 length: 17 amino acids. Trimming shortened V by 5 bases and J by 3 bases, and 23 bases separated the two germline ends. Germline CDR1 and CDR2: SGHVS and FQNEAQ. This CDR3 reads CASSPRREAAYYYEQYV. As DNA, the CDR3 is TGTGCCAGCAGCCCGAGGCGGGAAGCCGCCTACTACTACGAGCAGTACGTC.

V usage is TRBV4-1 and J usage is TRBJ1-4; D gene unclear. This CDR3 has 14 amino acids. With 6 bases removed from V and 7 bases from J, the gap between germline ends came to 15 bases. Germline CDR1 and CDR2: MGHRA and YSYEKL. The CDR3 DNA reads as TGCGCCAGCAGGTCCCCTGGGAGGGCTGAAAAACTGTTTTTT. The encoded protein is CASRSPGRAEKLFF.

This clone has just a few counts. The genes are TRBV5-1 and TRBJ2-3; 15 bases fit TRBD2. J gave up 8 bases and V 4 bases, and 5 bases lay outside the gene matches. Germline loops: CDR1 SGHRS, CDR2 YFSETQ. There are 15 residues in the CDR3. The DNA of the CDR3 is TGCGCCAGCAGCACGGGACTAGCGGGAGGAGGTACGCAGTATTTT. This gives the protein CASSTGLAGGGTQYF. Full variable domain (rest looked up from reference TRBV5-1 and TRBJ2-3): KAGVTQTPRYLIKTRGQQVTLSCSPISGHRSVSWYQQTPGQGLQFLFEYFSETQRNKGNFPGRFSGRQFSNSRSEMNVSTLELGDSALYLCASSTGLAGGGTQYFGPGTRLTVL.

This clone turned up a few times. The chain links TRBV7-2 to TRBJ1-2; D gene uncertain. Trimming removed 4 bases at V and 4 bases at J, with 4 bases between. Germline CDR1 SGHTA, CDR2 FQGNSA. There are 11 residues in the CDR3. The CDR3 sequence is CASSSRYGYTF. In nucleotides, the CDR3 is TGTGCCAGCAGCTCCCGCTATGGCTACACCTTC. Combining the CDR3 with reference TRBV7-2 and TRBJ1-2 gives the whole variable domain GAGVSQSPSNKVTEKGKDVELRCDPISGHTALYWYRQSLGQGLEFLIYFQGNSAPDKSGLPSDRFSAERTGGSVSTLTIQRTQQEDSAVYLCASSSRYGYTFGSGTRLTVV.

A few counts support this clone. The V and J genes are TRBV18 and TRBJ2-1; D gene ambiguous. This CDR3 has 16 residues. Germline-derived CDR1 and CDR2 are KGHSH and LQKENI. Trimming left V 2 bases short and J 0 bases short, with 11 bases between. CDR3: CASSPGPPSSYNEQFF. The DNA of the CDR3 is TGTGCCAGCTCACCAGGGCCTCCCAGCTCCTACAATGAGCAGTTCTTC.

The J gene is TRBJ2-2, the V gene TRBV9; possibly TRBD2 for D (6 bases). Germline V gene lookup returns CDR1 SGDLS and CDR2 YYNGEE. The germline V and J ends were trimmed by 4 bases and 7 bases, with 8 bases remaining between them. The CDR3 contains 12 residues. The CDR3 protein is CASSPGLGELFF. CDR3 nucleotide sequence: TGTGCCAGCAGCCCGGGACTCGGGGAGCTGTTTTTT.

This clone was seen more than once but under ten times. Relative to the germline gene, one junction end is altered; a read error may explain this. The chain combines TRBV29-1 with TRBJ1-4; weak D call: TRBD1 (6 bases). Germline values: CDR1 SQVTM, CDR2 ANQGSEA. CDR3 size: 11 residues. The CDR3 DNA is TGCAGCGTCGAAGACAGGGAAAAACTGTTTTTT. Translating it yields CSVEDREKLFF.

The chain recombines TRBV7-2 with TRBJ2-5; TRBD1 matches at 9 bases. Germline-derived CDR1 and CDR2 are SGHTA and FQGNSA. The CDR3 is made up of 16 amino acids. With 5 bases clipped from V and 5 bases from J, the junction kept 12 bases outside the gene matches. Written as DNA, the CDR3 is TGTGCCAGCAGCGTACGTCGGGACAGGGTTTCGGAGACCCAGTACTTC. This gives the protein CASSVRRDRVSETQYF.

V gene TRBV30 combines with J gene TRBJ2-4; possible D gene TRBD1, 7 bases. V was trimmed by 1 base and J by 3 bases, leaving 28 bases between them. The CDR3 runs to 20 residues. CDR1 and CDR2 (germline): GTSNPN, SVGIG (reference sequence). DNA for the CDR3: TGTGCCTGGAGTGGGTACCGACAGGGAGGCCATGTTCCCCTCAAAAACATTCAGTACTTC. Translating it yields CAWSGYRQGGHVPLKNIQYF. Supplemented by reference TRBV30 and TRBJ2-4, the full variable domain reads SQTIHQWPATLVQPVGSPLSLECTVEGTSNPNLYWYRQAAGRGLQLLFYSVGIGQISSEVPQNLSASRPQDRQFILSSKKLLLSDSGFYLCAWSGYRQGGHVPLKNIQYFGAGTRLSVL.

A few counts support this clone. The V and J genes are TRBV4-3 and TRBJ2-6; 7 positions match TRBD2. Unmatched junction bases numbered 2, after V lost 4 bases and J lost 2 bases. Germline loops: CDR1 LGHNA, CDR2 YSLEER. This CDR3 is 15 amino acids long. CDR3 loop: CASSPGTTGANVLTF. The CDR3, as DNA: TGCGCCAGCAGCCCGGGGACTACTGGGGCCAACGTCCTGACTTTC.

This clone was seen only a few times. The CDR3 is CASSLKVGEVYKNTGELFF. The CDR3 DNA sequence: TGTGCCAGCAGCTTAAAGGTTGGGGAGGTCTACAAGAACACCGGGGAGCTGTTTTTT. The chain carries TRBV7-3 and TRBJ2-2; possible D gene TRBD2, 6 bases. The V and J ends lost 1 base and 1 base respectively, with 19 bases between them. Per the germline V gene, CDR1 is SGHTA and CDR2 is FQGTGA. This CDR3 contains 19 residues.

V is TRBV4-3 and J is TRBJ1-5; unclear D gene. Germline loops: CDR1 LGHNA, CDR2 YSLEER. This CDR3 is 12 amino acids long. Trimming left V 2 bases short and J 5 bases short, with 4 bases between. The DNA for the CDR3 is TGCGCCAGCAGCCAACAATATCAGCCCCAGCATTTT. Residues: CASSQQYQPQHF.

This clone was found a few times. The rearrangement joins TRBV7-2 to TRBJ2-2; the match to TRBD1 covers 8 bases. With 1 base clipped from V and 6 bases from J, the junction kept 4 bases outside the gene matches. The CDR3 loop spans 15 amino acids. Germline lookup yields CDR1 SGHTA and CDR2 FQGNSA. The DNA of the CDR3 is TGTGCCAGCAGCTTAGGACAGGGGTGGGCCGGGGAGCTGTTTTTT. It encodes CASSLGQGWAGELFF.

In this sample, this clone turned up a few times. This rearrangement joins TRBV28 to TRBJ1-1; the D is unclear. Trimming stripped 7 bases from V and 1 base from J, with 10 bases between. Germline values: CDR1 MDHEN, CDR2 SYDVKM. CDR3 length: 13 residues. The CDR3 DNA follows: TGTGCCAGCACTCTGCCAGGGAACACTGAAGCTTTCTTT. Protein: CASTLPGNTEAFF.